Listed below are T cell receptor beta chains from one sample, sequenced in a study of beta chain features in type 1 diabetes. Some clones are missing from TCRdb's copy, which holds only in-frame ones; the method was immunoSEQ multiplex PCR. Seen here are more than 300,000 clones, about a tenth observed once, and the top ten hold less than 1.2%. Sequenced material: central memory CD4+ T cells from blood. The receptors were sampled from a man aged 25 to 40 with type 1 diabetes. CDR3s include the opening cysteine and the closing phenylalanine or tryptophan. The order of the fields is V gene, clone size, D gene, J gene, CDR3 protein, CDR3 DNA. D genes are given only for firm matches. The size of a clone is reported for some rows only, either as once, few or many, or as a class for expanded clones.

TRBV2,-,-,TRBJ2-5,CASSESFETQYF,TGTGCCAGCAGTGAAAGTTTTGAGACCCAGTACTTC
TRBV4-1,-,-,TRBJ1-2,CASSQGGIANYGYTF,TGCGCCAGCAGCCAAGGAGGCATAGCTAACTATGGCTACACCTTC
TRBV7-2,-,-,TRBJ2-2,CATSWGGRKNTGELFF,TGTGCCACCTCCTGGGGGGGGCGAAAGAACACCGGGGAGCTGTTTTTT
TRBV10-3,-,TRBD1,TRBJ2-3,CAISDGTGADTQYF,TGTGCCATCAGTGATGGGACAGGAGCAGATACGCAGTATTTT
TRBV7-8,-,-,TRBJ1-2,CASSLGEGRYGYTF,TGTGCCAGCAGCCTCGGAGAGGGTCGGTACGGCTACACCTTC
TRBV2,-,-,TRBJ1-2,CASVRSLTDGYTF,TGTGCCAGCGTCCGGTCCTTGACAGATGGCTACACCTTC
TRBV11-2,many,TRBD1,TRBJ1-1,CASSTGQAANTEAFF,TGTGCCAGCAGCACGGGACAGGCCGCGAACACTGAAGCTTTCTTT
TRBV7-9,-,-,TRBJ2-5,CASSLAGGPGETQYF,TGTGCCAGCAGCTTAGCGGGGGGGCCCGGAGAGACCCAGTACTTC
TRBV7-8,few,-,TRBJ1-5,CASSLVGGNQPQHF,TGTGCCAGCAGCTTGGTAGGTGGGAATCAGCCCCAGCATTTT
TRBV7-2,-,-,TRBJ2-5,CASSAGFQETQYF,TGTGCCAGCAGCGCGGGGTTTCAAGAGACCCAGTACTTC
TRBV7-2,-,-,TRBJ2-5,CASSGTRGQETQYF,TGTGCCAGCAGCGGGACAAGGGGGCAAGAGACCCAGTACTTC
TRBV10-3,-,-,TRBJ2-3,CAISTSTDTQYF,TGTGCCATCAGCACGAGCACAGATACGCAGTATTTT
TRBV9,few,-,TRBJ2-3,CASSVATSTDTQYF,TGTGCCAGCAGCGTAGCTACTAGCACAGATACGCAGTATTTT
TRBV18,-,TRBD1,TRBJ2-7,CASSTDRAREQYF,TGTGCCAGCTCAACCGACAGGGCTAGGGAGCAGTACTTC
TRBV30,-,-,TRBJ2-6,CAWGLPSSGANVLTF,TGTGCCTGGGGACTCCCGAGCTCTGGGGCCAACGTCCTGACTTTC
TRBV7-2,once,-,TRBJ2-6,CASSQDGFSGANVLTF,TGTGCCAGCAGCCAGGACGGTTTCTCTGGGGCCAACGTCCTGACTTTC
TRBV2,-,TRBD2,TRBJ2-1,CASSAERGSDNEQFF,TGTGCCAGCAGTGCTGAGCGGGGGTCAGATAATGAGCAGTTCTTC
TRBV29-1,-,TRBD1,TRBJ1-1,CSVARSGTGSTEAFF,TGCAGCGTGGCTAGATCAGGGACAGGATCCACTGAAGCTTTCTTT
TRBV25-1,few,-,TRBJ1-2,CASSEARGAGYGYTF,TGTGCCAGCAGTGAAGCTCGGGGGGCAGGGTATGGCTACACCTTC
TRBV7-2,few,-,TRBJ1-5,CASTPGREYNQPQHF,TGTGCCAGCACCCCAGGACGGGAGTACAATCAGCCCCAGCATTTT
TRBV2,few,-,TRBJ1-2,CASSLQGFGYGYTF,TGTGCCAGCAGTCTACAGGGTTTTGGCTATGGCTACACCTTC
TRBV28,-,-,TRBJ2-1,CASSSQAAQKYNEQFF,TGTGCCAGCAGTAGTCAGGCGGCCCAAAAATACAATGAGCAGTTCTTC
TRBV7-9,few,-,TRBJ2-7,CASSSIGDWEQYF,TGTGCCAGCAGCTCAATCGGGGATTGGGAGCAGTACTTC
TRBV27,few,-,TRBJ1-1,CASSGGPGTNTEAFF,TGTGCCAGCAGTGGGGGACCGGGAACGAACACTGAAGCTTTCTTT
TRBV7-2,-,-,TRBJ1-6,CASSSTWTGNNSPLHF,TGTGCCAGCAGCTCGACTTGGACGGGGAATAATTCACCCCTCCACTTT
TRBV7-9,few,-,TRBJ1-2,CASRATLGFGYTF,TGTGCCAGCAGGGCGACACTAGGGTTTGGCTACACCTTC
TRBV18,few,-,TRBJ1-1,CASSKQNTEAFF,TGTGCCAGCTCAAAGCAGAACACTGAAGCTTTCTTT
TRBV7-9,few,-,TRBJ2-7,CASNSRSGDEQYF,TGTGCCAGCAACTCACGATCCGGGGACGAGCAGTACTTC
TRBV5-1,few,-,TRBJ2-3,CASSVASSGDTQYF,TGCGCCAGCAGCGTAGCGTCAAGTGGAGATACGCAGTATTTT
TRBV15,few,TRBD1,TRBJ1-5,CATSRGGGLQPQHF,TGTGCCACCAGCAGAGGAGGGGGCCTACAGCCCCAGCATTTT
TRBV10-1,-,-,TRBJ2-4,CASSDLQGNIQYF,TGCGCCAGCAGTGATCTACAGGGAAACATTCAGTACTTC
TRBV7-9,few,-,TRBJ2-1,CASSRPTGYNEQFF,TGTGCCAGCAGCCGCCCTACCGGGTACAATGAGCAGTTCTTC
TRBV2,few,-,TRBJ2-5,CASSDGRAVQETQYF,TGTGCCAGCAGTGATGGTAGAGCAGTACAAGAGACCCAGTACTTC
TRBV5-1,few,-,TRBJ1-1,CASSLDGSDTEAFF,TGCGCCAGCAGCTTGGATGGGAGTGACACTGAAGCTTTCTTT
TRBV11-2,few,-,TRBJ1-1,CASSQTLGTEAFF,TGTGCCAGCAGCCAGACTCTGGGGACTGAAGCTTTCTTT
TRBV7-2,few,-,TRBJ1-4,CASSLGGGVEEKLFF,TGTGCCAGCAGCTTAGGTGGAGGGGTTGAGGAAAAACTGTTTTTT